This T cell receptor beta chain is from a study of blood T cell repertoires in COVID-19. This clone has only one observation. Clones were read by immunoSEQ multiplex PCR, and TCRdb kept only the in-frame ones, dropping some. The sample carries 200,000 to 300,000 clones, about 85% recorded once. This CDR3 has 15 residues. Germline CDR1 SGHRS, CDR2 YFSETQ. The V end was cut by 2 bases, the J end by 6 bases, with 17 bases between. This clonotype was sampled from a man between 60 and 75 years old who had recovered from COVID-19. The chain has TRBV5-1 and TRBJ1-1, with D tentatively TRBD1 (6 bases). Sample: peripheral blood. The CDR3 coding sequence is TGCGCCAGCAGCTTACCCCAACAGGGAAGGGCTGAAGCTTTCTTT. This encodes CASSLPQQGRAEAFF.